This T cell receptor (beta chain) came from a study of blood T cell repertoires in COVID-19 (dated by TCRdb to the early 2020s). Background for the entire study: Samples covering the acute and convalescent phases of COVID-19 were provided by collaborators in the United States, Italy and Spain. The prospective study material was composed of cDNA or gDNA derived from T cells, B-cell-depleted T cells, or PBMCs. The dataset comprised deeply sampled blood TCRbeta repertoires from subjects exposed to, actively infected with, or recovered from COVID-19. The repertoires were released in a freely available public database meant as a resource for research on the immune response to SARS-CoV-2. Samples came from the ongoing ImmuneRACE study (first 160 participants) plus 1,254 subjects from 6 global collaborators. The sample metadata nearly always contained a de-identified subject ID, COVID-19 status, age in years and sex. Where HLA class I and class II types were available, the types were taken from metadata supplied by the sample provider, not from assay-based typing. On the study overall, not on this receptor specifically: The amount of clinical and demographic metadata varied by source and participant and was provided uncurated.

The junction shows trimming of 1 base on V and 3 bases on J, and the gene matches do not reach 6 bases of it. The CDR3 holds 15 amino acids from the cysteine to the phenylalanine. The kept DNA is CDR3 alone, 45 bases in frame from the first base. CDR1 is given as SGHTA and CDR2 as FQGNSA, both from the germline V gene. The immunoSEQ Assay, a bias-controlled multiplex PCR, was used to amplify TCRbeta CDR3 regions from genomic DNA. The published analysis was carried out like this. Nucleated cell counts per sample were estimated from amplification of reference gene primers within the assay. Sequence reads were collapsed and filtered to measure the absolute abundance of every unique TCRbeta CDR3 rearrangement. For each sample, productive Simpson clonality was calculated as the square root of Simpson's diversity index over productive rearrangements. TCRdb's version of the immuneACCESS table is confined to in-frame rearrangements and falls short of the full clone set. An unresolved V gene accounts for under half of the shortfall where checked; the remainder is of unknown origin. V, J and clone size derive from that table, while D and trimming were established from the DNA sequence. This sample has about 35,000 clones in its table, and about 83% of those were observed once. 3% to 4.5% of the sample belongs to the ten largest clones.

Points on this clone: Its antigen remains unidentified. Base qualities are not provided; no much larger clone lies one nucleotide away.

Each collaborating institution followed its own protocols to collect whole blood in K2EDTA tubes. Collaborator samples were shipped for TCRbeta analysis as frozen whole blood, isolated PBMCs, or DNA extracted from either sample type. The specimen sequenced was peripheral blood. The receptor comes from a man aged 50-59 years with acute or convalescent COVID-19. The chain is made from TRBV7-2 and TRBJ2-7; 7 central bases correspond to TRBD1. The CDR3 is CASSLVQGINYEQYF. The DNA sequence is TGTGCCAGCAGCTTAGTACAGGGGATCAACTACGAGCAGTACTTC.